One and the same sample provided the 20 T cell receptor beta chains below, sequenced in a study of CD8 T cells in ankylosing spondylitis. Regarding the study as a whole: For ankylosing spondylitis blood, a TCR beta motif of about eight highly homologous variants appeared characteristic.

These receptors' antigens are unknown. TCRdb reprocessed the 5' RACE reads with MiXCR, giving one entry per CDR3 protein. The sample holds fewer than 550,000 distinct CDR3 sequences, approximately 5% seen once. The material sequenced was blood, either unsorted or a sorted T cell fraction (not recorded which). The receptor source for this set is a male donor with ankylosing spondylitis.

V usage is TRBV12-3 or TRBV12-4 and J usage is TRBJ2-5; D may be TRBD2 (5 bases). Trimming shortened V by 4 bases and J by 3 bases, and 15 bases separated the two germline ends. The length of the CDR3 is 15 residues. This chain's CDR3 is CASSWAGTGEETQYF. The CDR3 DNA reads TGTGCCAGCAGTTGGGCGGGTACCGGGGAAGAGACCCAGTACTTC.

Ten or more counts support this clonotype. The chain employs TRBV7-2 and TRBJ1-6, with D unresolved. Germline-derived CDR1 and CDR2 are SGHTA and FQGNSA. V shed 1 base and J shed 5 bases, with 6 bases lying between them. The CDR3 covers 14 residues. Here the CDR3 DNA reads TGTGCCAGCAGCTTAGGAGCGCATAATTCACCCCTCCACTTT. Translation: CASSLGAHNSPLHF.

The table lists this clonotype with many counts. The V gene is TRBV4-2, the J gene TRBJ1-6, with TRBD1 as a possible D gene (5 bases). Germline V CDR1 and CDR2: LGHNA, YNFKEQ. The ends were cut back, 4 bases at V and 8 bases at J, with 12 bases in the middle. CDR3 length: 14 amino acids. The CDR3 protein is CASSLGTGHSPLHF. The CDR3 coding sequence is TGTGCCAGCAGCCTGGGGACTGGGCATTCACCCCTCCACTTT.

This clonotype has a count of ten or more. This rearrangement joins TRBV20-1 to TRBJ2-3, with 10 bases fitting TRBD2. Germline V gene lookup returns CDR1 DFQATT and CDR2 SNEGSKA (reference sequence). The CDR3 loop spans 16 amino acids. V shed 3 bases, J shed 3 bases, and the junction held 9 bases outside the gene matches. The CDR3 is CSARPSLAGVTDTQYF. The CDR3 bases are TGCAGTGCTAGGCCCTCCCTAGCGGGGGTGACAGATACGCAGTATTTT.

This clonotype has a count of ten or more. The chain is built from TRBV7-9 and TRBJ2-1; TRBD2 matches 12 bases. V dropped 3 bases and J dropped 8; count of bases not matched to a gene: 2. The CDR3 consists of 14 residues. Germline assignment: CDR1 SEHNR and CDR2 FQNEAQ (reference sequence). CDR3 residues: CASSFGTSGHEQFF. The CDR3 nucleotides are TGTGCCAGCAGCTTTGGGACTAGCGGGCATGAGCAGTTCTTC.

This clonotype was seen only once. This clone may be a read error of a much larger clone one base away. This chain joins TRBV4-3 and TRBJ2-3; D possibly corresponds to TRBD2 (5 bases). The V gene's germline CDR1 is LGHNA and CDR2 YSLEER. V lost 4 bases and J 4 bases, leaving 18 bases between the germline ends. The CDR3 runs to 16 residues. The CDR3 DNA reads TGCGCCAGCAGCCCCGGAGTGGGAGTGGAGCCAGATACGCAGTATTTT. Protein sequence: CASSPGVGVEPDTQYF.

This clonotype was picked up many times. CDR3 residues: CASRPGPTPNEQFF. The DNA of the CDR3 is TGTGCCAGCCGGCCGGGGCCCACACCCAATGAGCAGTTCTTC. The V call is TRBV12-3 or TRBV12-4, the J call TRBJ2-1; tentatively, D is TRBD1 or TRBD2 (5 bases each). Trimming took off 8 bases at V and 6 bases at J, with 17 bases between the two ends. The CDR3 is made up of 14 amino acids.

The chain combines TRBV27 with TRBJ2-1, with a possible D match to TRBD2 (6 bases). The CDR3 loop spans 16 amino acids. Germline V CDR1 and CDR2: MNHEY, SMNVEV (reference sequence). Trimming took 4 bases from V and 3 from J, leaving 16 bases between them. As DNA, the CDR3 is TGTGCCAGCAGTTCTTACCGGGGGATTGTCTACAATGAGCAGTTCTTC. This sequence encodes CASSSYRGIVYNEQFF.

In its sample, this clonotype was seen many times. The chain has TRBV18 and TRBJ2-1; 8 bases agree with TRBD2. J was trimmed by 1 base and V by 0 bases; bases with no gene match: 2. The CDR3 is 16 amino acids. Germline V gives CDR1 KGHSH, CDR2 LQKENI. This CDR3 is CASSPPSGSSYNEQFF. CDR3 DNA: TGTGCCAGCTCACCACCGAGCGGGAGTTCCTACAATGAGCAGTTCTTC.

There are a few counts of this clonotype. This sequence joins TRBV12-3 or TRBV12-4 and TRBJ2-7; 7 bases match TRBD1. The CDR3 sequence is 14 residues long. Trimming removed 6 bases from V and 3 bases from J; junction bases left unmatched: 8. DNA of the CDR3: TGTGCCAGCAGCAAGGGACAGCAACTCTACGAGCAGTACTTC. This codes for CASSKGQQLYEQYF.

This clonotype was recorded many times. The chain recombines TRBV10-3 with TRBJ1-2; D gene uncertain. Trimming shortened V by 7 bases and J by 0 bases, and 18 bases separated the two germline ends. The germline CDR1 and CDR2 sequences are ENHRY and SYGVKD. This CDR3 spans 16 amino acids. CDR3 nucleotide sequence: TGTGCCATCAAATCGAAAAACGTTCCCGCTAACTATGGCTACACCTTC. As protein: CAIKSKNVPANYGYTF.

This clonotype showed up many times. CDR3 nucleotide sequence: TGCAGTGCTAGAGGCAGTAGCTATTACTATGGCTACACCTTC. This translates into CSARGSSYYYGYTF. The chain recombines TRBV20-1 with TRBJ1-2; D is undetermined. Trimming stripped 1 base from V and 3 bases from J, with 12 bases between. Germline V gene data show CDR1 as DFQATT and CDR2 as SNEGSKA (reference sequence). This CDR3 is built from 14 residues.

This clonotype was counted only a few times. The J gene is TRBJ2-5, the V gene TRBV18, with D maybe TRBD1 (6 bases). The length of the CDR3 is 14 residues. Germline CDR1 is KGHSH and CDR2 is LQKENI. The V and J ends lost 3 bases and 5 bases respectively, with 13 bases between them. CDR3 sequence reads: CASSPGQRGETQYF. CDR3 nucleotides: TGTGCCAGCTCACCCGGACAGCGCGGCGAGACCCAGTACTTC.

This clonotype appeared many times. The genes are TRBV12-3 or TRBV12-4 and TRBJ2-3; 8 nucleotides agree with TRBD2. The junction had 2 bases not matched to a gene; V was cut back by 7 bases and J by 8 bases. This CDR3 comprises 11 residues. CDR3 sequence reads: CASIAGGTQYF. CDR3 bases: TGTGCCAGCATTGCGGGAGGTACGCAGTATTTT.

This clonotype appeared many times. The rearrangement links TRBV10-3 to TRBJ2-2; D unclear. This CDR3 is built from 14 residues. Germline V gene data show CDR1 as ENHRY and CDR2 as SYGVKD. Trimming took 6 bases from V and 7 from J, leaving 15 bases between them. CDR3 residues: CAIRDLDGDGELFF. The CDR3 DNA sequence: TGTGCCATCAGGGACCTGGACGGTGACGGGGAGCTGTTTTTT.

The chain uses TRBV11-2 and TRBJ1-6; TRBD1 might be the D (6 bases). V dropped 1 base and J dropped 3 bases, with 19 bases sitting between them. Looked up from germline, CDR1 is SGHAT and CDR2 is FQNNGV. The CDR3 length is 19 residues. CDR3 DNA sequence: TGTGCCAGCAGCTTAGTAGGGCTCGGGGGGCATAGCTATAATTCACCCCTCCACTTT. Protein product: CASSLVGLGGHSYNSPLHF.

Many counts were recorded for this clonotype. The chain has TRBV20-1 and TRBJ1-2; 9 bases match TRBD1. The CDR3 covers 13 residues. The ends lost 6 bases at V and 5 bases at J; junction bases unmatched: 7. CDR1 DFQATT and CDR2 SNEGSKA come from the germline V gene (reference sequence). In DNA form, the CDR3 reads TGCAGTGCCAGGGACAGGGCGGCTTATGGCTACACCTTC. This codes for CSARDRAAYGYTF.

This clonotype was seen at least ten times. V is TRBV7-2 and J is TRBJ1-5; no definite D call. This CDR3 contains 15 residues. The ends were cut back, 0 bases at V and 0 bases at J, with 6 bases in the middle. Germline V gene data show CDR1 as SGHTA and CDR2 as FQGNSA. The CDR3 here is CASSLASLSNQPQHF. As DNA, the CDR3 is TGTGCCAGCAGCTTAGCGTCTCTTAGCAATCAGCCCCAGCATTTT.

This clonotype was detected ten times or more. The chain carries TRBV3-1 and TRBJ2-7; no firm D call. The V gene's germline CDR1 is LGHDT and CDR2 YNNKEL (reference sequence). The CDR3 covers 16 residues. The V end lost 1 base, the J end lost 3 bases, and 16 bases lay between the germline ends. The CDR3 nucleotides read TGTGCCAGCAGCCAAGGGCCCCCGAGGATGGACTACGAGCAGTACTTC. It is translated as CASSQGPPRMDYEQYF.

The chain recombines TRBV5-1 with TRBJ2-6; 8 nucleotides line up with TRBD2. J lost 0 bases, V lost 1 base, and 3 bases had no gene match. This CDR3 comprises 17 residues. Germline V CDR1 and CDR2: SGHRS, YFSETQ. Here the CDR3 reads CASSLPGTSSGANVLTF. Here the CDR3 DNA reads TGCGCCAGCAGCTTGCCGGGGACTAGCTCTGGGGCCAACGTCCTGACTTTC.